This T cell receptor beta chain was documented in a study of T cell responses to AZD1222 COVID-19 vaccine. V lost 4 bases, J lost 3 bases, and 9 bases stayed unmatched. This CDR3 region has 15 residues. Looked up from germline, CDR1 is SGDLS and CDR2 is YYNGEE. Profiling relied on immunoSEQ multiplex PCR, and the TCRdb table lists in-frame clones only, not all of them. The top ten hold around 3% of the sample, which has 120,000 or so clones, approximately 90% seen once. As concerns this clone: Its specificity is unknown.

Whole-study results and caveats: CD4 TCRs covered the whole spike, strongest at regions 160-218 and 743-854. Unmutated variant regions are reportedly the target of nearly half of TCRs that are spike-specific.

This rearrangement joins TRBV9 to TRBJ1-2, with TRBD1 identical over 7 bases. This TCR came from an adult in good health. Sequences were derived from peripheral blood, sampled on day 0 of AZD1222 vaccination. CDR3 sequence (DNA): TGTGCCAGCAGCCGTGGACAGGTGGGGGACTATGGCTACACCTTC. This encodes CASSRGQVGDYGYTF.